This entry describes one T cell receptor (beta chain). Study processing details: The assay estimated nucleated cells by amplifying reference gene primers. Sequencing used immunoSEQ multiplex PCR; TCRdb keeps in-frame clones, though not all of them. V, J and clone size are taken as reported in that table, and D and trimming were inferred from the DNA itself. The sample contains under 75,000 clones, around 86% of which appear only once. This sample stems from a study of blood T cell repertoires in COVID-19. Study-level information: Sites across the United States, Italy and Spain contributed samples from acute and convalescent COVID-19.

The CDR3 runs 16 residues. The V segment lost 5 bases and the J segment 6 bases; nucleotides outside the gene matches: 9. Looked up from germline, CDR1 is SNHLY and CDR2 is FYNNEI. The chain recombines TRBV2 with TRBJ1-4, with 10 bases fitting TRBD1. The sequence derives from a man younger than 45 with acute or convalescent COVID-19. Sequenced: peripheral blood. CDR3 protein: CASSFPSGTGDEKLFF. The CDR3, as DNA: TGTGCCAGCAGTTTCCCTTCCGGGACAGGGGATGAAAAACTGTTTTTT.